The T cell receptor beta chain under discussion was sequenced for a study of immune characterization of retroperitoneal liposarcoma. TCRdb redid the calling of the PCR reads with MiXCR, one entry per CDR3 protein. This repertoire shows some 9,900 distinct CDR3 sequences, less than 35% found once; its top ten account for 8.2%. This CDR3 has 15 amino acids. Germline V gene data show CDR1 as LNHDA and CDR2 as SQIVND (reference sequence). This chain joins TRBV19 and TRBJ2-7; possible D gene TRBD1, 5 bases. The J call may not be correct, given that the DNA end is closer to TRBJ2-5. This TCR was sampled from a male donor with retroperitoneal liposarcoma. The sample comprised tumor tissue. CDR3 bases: TGTGCCAGTAGTATAGCCAGGGAACGCCAAGAGACCCAGTACTTC. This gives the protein CASSIARERQETQYF.